Below are 23 T cell receptor beta chains sequenced from a single sample in a study of cytomegalovirus exposure and HLA in healthy donors. Amplification used 60 Vbeta primers and 13 Jbeta primers. Profiling relied on immunoSEQ multiplex PCR, and the TCRdb table lists in-frame clones only, not all of them. The sample contains 250,000 to 350,000 clones, around two thirds of which appear only once. The sequencing sample was made of PBMCs. Receptors originate from a female donor in good health and CMV-seronegative.

The chain couples TRBV7-9 to TRBJ2-1; 11 bases are shared with TRBD2. J gave up 8 bases and V 2 bases, and 8 bases lay outside the gene matches. Germline CDR1 is SEHNR and CDR2 is FQNEAQ (reference sequence). The length of the CDR3 is 16 residues. CDR3 in amino acids: CASSLIGLAGGDEQFF. For the CDR3, the DNA is TGTGCCAGCAGCTTAATTGGGCTAGCGGGAGGAGATGAGCAGTTCTTC.

The rearrangement uses TRBV27 and TRBJ1-5; 11 nucleotides agree with TRBD1. Germline values: CDR1 MNHEY, CDR2 SMNVEV (reference sequence). Unmatched junction bases numbered 3, after V lost 5 bases and J lost 6 bases. The CDR3 is 14 amino acids. CDR3 nucleotides: TGTGCCAGCAGTCTGGACAGGGGGCTTCAGCCCCAGCATTTT. It codes for CASSLDRGLQPQHF.

This chain uses TRBV5-7 with TRBJ2-1; D is ambiguous. TRBV5-7 is recorded as an ORF, its role being uncertain. The V and J ends lost 2 bases and 5 bases respectively, with 8 bases between them. This CDR3 is built from 13 residues. Here the CDR3 DNA reads TGTGCCAGCAGCTTTAGAAGTCACAATGAGCAGTTCTTC. Translating gives CASSFRSHNEQFF.

The genes are TRBV7-6 and TRBJ2-3; D perhaps matches TRBD2 (6 bases). CDR1 is SGHVS, CDR2 FNYEAQ, per germline. With 5 bases removed from V and 3 bases from J, the gap between germline ends came to 15 bases. CDR3 size: 15 residues. CDR3: CASSPTPGGTDTQYF. The CDR3 bases are TGTGCCAGCAGCCCGACCCCTGGAGGGACAGATACGCAGTATTTT.

This clone was recorded a few times. The chain uses TRBV6-1 and TRBJ1-3; the D is unclear. This CDR3 is 15 amino acids long. Trimming left V 2 bases short and J 0 bases short, with 8 bases between. Germline CDR1 and CDR2: MNHNS and SASEGT. The chain's CDR3 is CASSEREDSGNTIYF. The CDR3 region has the DNA TGTGCCAGCAGTGAACGGGAAGACTCTGGAAACACCATATATTTT.

The chain couples TRBV9 to TRBJ2-1; 11 bases match TRBD2. CDR3 size: 15 residues. CDR1 SGDLS and CDR2 YYNGEE come from the germline V gene. Unmatched junction bases numbered 13, after V lost 4 bases and J lost 13 bases. The CDR3 region has the DNA TGTGCCAGCAGCCCTGGGGCTAGCGGGAGGCCGGATCAGTTCTTC. This gives the protein CASSPGASGRPDQFF.

Remarks on this clone: The junction differs from germline at one of its ends, possibly a read error. Other DNA sequences in this sample translate to the same CDR3. The V gene is TRBV15, the J gene TRBJ1-2; TRBD1 might be the D (5 bases). The CDR3 has 15 amino acids. Germline CDR1 reads LNHNV; CDR2 reads YYDKDF (reference sequence). The CDR3: CATSRGEAMTDGYTF. The CDR3 nucleotides are TGCGCCACCAGCAGAGGAGAGGCTATGACAGATGGCTACACCTTC.

J is TRBJ2-2 and V is TRBV5-6; perhaps TRBD2 as D (6 bases). Per the germline V gene, CDR1 is SGHDT and CDR2 is YYEEEE. The V gene lost 2 bases and the J gene lost 4 bases, with 12 bases spanning the gap. This CDR3 is built from 15 residues. The CDR3 nucleotides read TGTGCCAGCAGCTTCACGGGGGTCTTCACCGGGGAGCTGTTTTTT. This codes for CASSFTGVFTGELFF.

The V call is TRBV27, the J call TRBJ2-7; D is perhaps TRBD1 (5 bases). Germline loops: CDR1 MNHEY, CDR2 SMNVEV (reference sequence). V gave up 0 bases and J gave up 6 bases, with 9 bases separating them. The CDR3 has 13 amino acids. Written as DNA, the CDR3 is TGTGCCAGCAGTTTATCTCCAGGGCCCGAGCAGTACTTC. Encoded protein: CASSLSPGPEQYF.

This clone was counted between two and nine times. The V gene is TRBV6-5, the J gene TRBJ2-3; 13 bases fit TRBD2. CDR1 is MNHEY and CDR2 is SVGAGI in the germline V gene. Trimming at V came to 11 bases and at J to 1 base, leaving 3 bases not matched to a gene. The CDR3 has 14 amino acids. The CDR3 DNA reads TGTGCCGCTGGACTAGCGGGAGGCACAGATACGCAGTATTTT. Its translation: CAAGLAGGTDTQYF.

V usage is TRBV7-2 and J usage is TRBJ2-4; tentatively, D is TRBD2 (6 bases). Trimming removed 5 bases from V and 4 bases from J, with 12 bases in between. The CDR3 sequence is 14 residues long. Germline V lookup: CDR1 SGHTA, CDR2 FQGNSA. This CDR3 reads CASSPPSVKNIQYF. The CDR3 nucleotides are TGTGCCAGCAGCCCCCCTAGCGTTAAAAACATTCAGTACTTC. The full variable domain, with the rest looked up from reference TRBV7-2 and TRBJ2-4, is GAGVSQSPSNKVTEKGKDVELRCDPISGHTALYWYRQSLGQGLEFLIYFQGNSAPDKSGLPSDRFSAERTGGSVSTLTIQRTQQEDSAVYLCASSPPSVKNIQYFGAGTRLSVL.

The chain has TRBV2 and TRBJ2-7, with D possibly matching TRBD2 (6 bases). The CDR3 is 15 residues long. Germline-derived CDR1 and CDR2 are SNHLY and FYNNEI. V lost 7 bases to trimming and J lost 7 bases, with 23 bases between them. The CDR3 loop reads CASIGGRPSTREQYF. DNA of the CDR3: TGTGCCAGCATAGGAGGGCGTCCCTCAACGAGGGAGCAGTACTTC.

The CDR3 protein is CASSRQGPYEQYF. In DNA, the CDR3 is TGTGCCAGCAGTCGACAGGGCCCCTACGAGCAGTACTTC. The rearrangement uses TRBV27 and TRBJ2-7, with 7 bases matching TRBD1. The junction had 3 bases not matched to a gene; V was cut back by 5 bases and J by 2 bases. The CDR3 covers 13 residues. The germline CDR1 and CDR2 sequences are MNHEY and SMNVEV (reference sequence).

This clone was recorded once. The chain has TRBV29-1 and TRBJ1-2; unclear D gene. The germline gives CDR1 SQVTM, CDR2 ANQGSEA. With 1 base removed from V and 6 bases from J, the gap between germline ends came to 6 bases. The CDR3 consists of 11 residues. In nucleotides, the CDR3 is TGCAGCGTTGAAGCGCGGGATGGCTACACCTTC. Translated, it gives CSVEARDGYTF.

There are a few counts of this clone. V usage is TRBV5-6 and J usage is TRBJ2-7, with D possibly TRBD2 on 5 matching bases. The germline V gene encodes CDR1 SGHDT and CDR2 YYEEEE. V was cut by 1 base and J by 2 bases, with 7 bases left in between. This CDR3 has 13 residues. Written as DNA, the CDR3 is TGTGCCAGCAGCTTGCTGACTACCTACGAGCAGTACTTC. Translating it yields CASSLLTTYEQYF.

The chain employs TRBV19 and TRBJ2-6; D unresolved. V was clipped by 4 bases and J by 0 bases, with 13 bases between them. CDR1 is LNHDA and CDR2 is SQIVND in the germline V gene (reference sequence). This CDR3 has 17 residues. The CDR3 sequence is CASSSVAVSSGANVLTF. DNA of the CDR3: TGTGCCAGTAGTAGCGTTGCCGTATCCTCTGGGGCCAACGTCCTGACTTTC.

The chain recombines TRBV14 with TRBJ2-3; TRBD2 matches 8 bases. V lost 5 bases and J lost 0; bases outside the gene matches: 4. Germline V gene data show CDR1 as SGHDN and CDR2 as FVKESK. The CDR3 is 15 residues long. CDR3 bases: TGTGCCAGCAGCTACGGGGGGGCTAGCACAGATACGCAGTATTTT. It codes for CASSYGGASTDTQYF.

This rearrangement joins TRBV27 to TRBJ2-1, with 9 positions matching TRBD2. The CDR3 covers 16 residues. V gave up 5 bases and J gave up 5 bases; unmatched junction bases: 10. CDR1 MNHEY and CDR2 SMNVEV come from the germline V gene (reference sequence). The CDR3 sequence: CASSREATSGHNEQFF. The DNA of the CDR3 is TGTGCCAGCAGTCGAGAGGCGACTAGCGGCCACAATGAGCAGTTCTTC.

The gene calls are TRBV11-3 and TRBJ1-2; D is possibly TRBD1 (5 bases). Germline V gene lookup returns CDR1 SGHNT and CDR2 YENEEA. The CDR3 sequence is 15 residues long. Deletions cut 4 bases from V and 2 bases from J, with 14 bases between. In DNA form, the CDR3 reads TGTGCCAGCAGCTCCCCAGGGCACGGGAACTATGGCTACACCTTC. Translation: CASSSPGHGNYGYTF. The full variable domain, completed using reference TRBV11-3 and TRBJ1-2, is EAGVVQSPRYKIIEKKQPVAFWCNPISGHNTLYWYLQNLGQGPELLIRYENEEAVDDSQLPKDRFSAERLKGVDSTLKIQPAELGDSAVYLCASSSPGHGNYGYTFGSGTRLTVV.

The chain carries TRBV9 and TRBJ2-3, with D unresolved. Germline CDR1 reads SGDLS; CDR2 reads YYNGEE. Trimming pared 3 bases from V and 4 bases from J, leaving 15 bases between. This CDR3 has 15 residues. The CDR3 sequence: CASSAPEEFADTQYF. The CDR3 coding sequence is TGTGCCAGCAGCGCCCCTGAAGAGTTCGCAGATACGCAGTATTTT.

The rearrangement uses TRBV25-1 and TRBJ2-3, with TRBD2 matching 11 bases. With V trimmed by 6 bases and J by 6 bases, 11 bases remained unmatched. This CDR3 comprises 16 residues. The germline gives CDR1 MGHDK, CDR2 SYGVNS. CDR3 protein: CASRPFSGRARDTQYF. Written as DNA, the CDR3 is TGTGCCAGCAGACCATTTAGCGGGAGGGCCAGGGATACGCAGTATTTT.

This clone has a handful of counts. The chain employs TRBV2 and TRBJ1-1; 8 nucleotides align to TRBD1. The CDR3 spans 14 residues. J was trimmed by 13 bases and V by 5 bases; bases with no gene match: 15. Germline V lookup: CDR1 SNHLY, CDR2 FYNNEI. The CDR3: CASSITGTGTVVFF. As DNA, the CDR3 is TGTGCCAGCAGTATCACCGGGACAGGAACGGTTGTTTTCTTT.

The chain recombines TRBV30 with TRBJ1-1; no firm D call. CDR3 length equals 14 residues. Germline CDR1 is GTSNPN and CDR2 is SVGIG (reference sequence). Trimming shortened V by 1 base and J by 1 base, and 10 bases separated the two germline ends. For the CDR3, the DNA is TGTGCCTGGAGTGGAGGTTATCGGAACACTGAAGCTTTCTTT. Amino acids: CAWSGGYRNTEAFF.